This T cell receptor beta chain was found in a study of T cells in Graves' hyperthyroidism and ophthalmopathy. This clonotype was detected a few times. TCR beta CDR3 sequences were amplified from RNA transcripts. First-round RT-PCR with HTBI primers amplified the TCR CDR3 region. Each CDR3 protein is one row after TCRdb ran MiXCR on the multiplex PCR reads. The table lists about 210,000 distinct CDR3 sequences, roughly 17% of them singletons, with 50% in the top ten. CDR3 size: 14 residues. The germline V gene encodes CDR1 SGHDT and CDR2 YYEEEE. V lost 0 bases to trimming and J lost 2 bases, with 7 bases between them. Disease duration under 2 months; hyperthyroidism patients were aged 18 to 65.

This TCR came from a man aged 50-59 years with Graves' hyperthyroidism. The V gene is TRBV5-6, the J gene TRBJ2-3, with unresolved D. What was sequenced was blood. CDR3 loop: CASSLVLDTDTQYF. The CDR3 nucleotides read TGTGCCAGCAGCTTGGTGCTAGACACAGATACGCAGTATTTT.